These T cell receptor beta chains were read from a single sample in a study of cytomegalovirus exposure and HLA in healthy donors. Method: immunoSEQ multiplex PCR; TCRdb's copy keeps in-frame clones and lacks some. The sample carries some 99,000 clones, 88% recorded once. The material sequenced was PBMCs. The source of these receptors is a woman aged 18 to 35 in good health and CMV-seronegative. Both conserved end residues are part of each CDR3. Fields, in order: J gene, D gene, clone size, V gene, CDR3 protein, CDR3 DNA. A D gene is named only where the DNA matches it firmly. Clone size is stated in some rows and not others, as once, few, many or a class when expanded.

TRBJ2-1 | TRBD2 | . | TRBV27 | CASSLDPSGSGDEQFF | TGTGCCAGCAGTTTAGACCCCAGCGGGAGTGGGGATGAGCAGTTCTTC
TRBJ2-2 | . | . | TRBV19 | CASSIRQAPNTGELFF | TGTGCCAGTAGTATTCGTCAGGCCCCGAACACCGGGGAGCTGTTTTTT
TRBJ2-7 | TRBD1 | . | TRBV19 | CASSPFSTGGFYEQYF | TGTGCCAGTAGTCCTTTTTCGACAGGGGGCTTCTACGAGCAGTACTTC
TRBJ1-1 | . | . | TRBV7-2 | CASSLYGAGATEAFF | TGTGCCAGCAGCCTTTATGGAGCTGGGGCTACTGAAGCTTTCTTT
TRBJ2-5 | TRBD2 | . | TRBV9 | CASSAGLAGQETQYF | TGTGCCAGCAGCGCGGGACTAGCGGGGCAAGAGACCCAGTACTTC
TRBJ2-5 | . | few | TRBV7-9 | CASSFGQETQYF | TGTGCCAGCAGCTTCGGCCAAGAGACCCAGTACTTC
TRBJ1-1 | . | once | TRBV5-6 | CASSLGVGGRATEAFF | TGTGCCAGCAGCTTGGGGGTCGGGGGGCGCGCCACTGAAGCTTTCTTT
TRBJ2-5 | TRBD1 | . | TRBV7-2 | CASSRGQGGTQYF | TGTGCCAGCAGCCGGGGACAGGGGGGGACCCAGTACTTC
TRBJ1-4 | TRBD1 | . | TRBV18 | CASSTTAGQANEKLFF | TGTGCCAGCTCAACCACAGCGGGACAGGCTAATGAAAAACTGTTTTTT
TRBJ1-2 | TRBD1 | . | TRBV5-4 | CASRRTGDYGYTF | TGTGCCAGCAGAAGGACAGGGGACTATGGCTACACCTTC
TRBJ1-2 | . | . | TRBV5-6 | CASSLWRREGGYTF | TGTGCCAGCAGCTTGTGGCGCAGGGAAGGGGGCTACACCTTC
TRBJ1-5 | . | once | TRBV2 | CASRGDTTSQPQHF | TGTGCCAGCAGAGGGGATACAACGTCTCAGCCCCAGCATTTT
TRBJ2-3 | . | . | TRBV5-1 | CASSSDGAQYF | TGCGCCAGCAGCTCGGACGGGGCGCAGTATTTT
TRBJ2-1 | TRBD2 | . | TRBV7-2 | CASSLSLGTSNNEQFF | TGTGCCAGCAGCTTAAGCCTCGGGACTAGCAACAATGAGCAGTTCTTC
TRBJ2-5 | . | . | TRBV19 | CASSSIRGPSQETQYF | TGTGCCAGTAGTAGTATCAGGGGACCCTCGCAAGAGACCCAGTACTTC
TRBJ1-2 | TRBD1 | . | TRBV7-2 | CASSLYSGGGAGYGYTF | TGTGCCAGCAGCCTTTACAGCGGAGGGGGCGCTGGCTATGGCTACACCTTC
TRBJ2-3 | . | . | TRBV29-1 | CSVVMGEDTQYF | TGCAGCGTTGTGATGGGAGAAGATACGCAGTATTTT
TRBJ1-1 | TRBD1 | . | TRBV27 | CASQRQGAMNTEAFF | TGTGCCAGCCAACGACAGGGGGCGATGAACACTGAAGCTTTCTTT
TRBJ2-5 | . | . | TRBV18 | CASSPQGPPETQYF | TGTGCCAGCTCACCTCAGGGCCCTCCCGAGACCCAGTACTTC
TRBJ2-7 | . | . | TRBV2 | CASSEGYAGDTSYEQYF | TGTGCCAGCAGTGAAGGATATGCGGGGGACACCTCCTACGAGCAGTACTTC
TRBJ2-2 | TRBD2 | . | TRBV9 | CASSVIPLGLAGTTGELFF | TGTGCCAGCAGCGTAATACCCCTGGGACTAGCGGGTACTACCGGGGAGCTGTTTTTT
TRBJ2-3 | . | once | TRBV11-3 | CASSHNRWAGDTQYF | TGTGCCAGCAGCCACAACAGGTGGGCTGGAGATACGCAGTATTTT
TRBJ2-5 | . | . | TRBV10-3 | CAISRRLEETQYF | TGTGCCATCAGTCGGAGACTTGAAGAGACCCAGTACTTC
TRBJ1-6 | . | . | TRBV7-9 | CASSLAQGNSPLHF | TGTGCCAGCAGCTTAGCACAGGGTAATTCACCCCTCCACTTT
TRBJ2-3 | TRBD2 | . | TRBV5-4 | CASSSRLAGGLPTDTQYF | TGTGCCAGCAGCTCGCGACTAGCGGGGGGCCTTCCCACAGATACGCAGTATTTT
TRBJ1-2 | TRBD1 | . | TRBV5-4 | CASSDRTGGDYGYTF | TGTGCCAGCAGCGACCGGACAGGGGGAGACTATGGCTACACCTTC
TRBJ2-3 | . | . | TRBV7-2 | CASVRPPRTDTQYF | TGTGCCAGCGTCAGGCCCCCCCGCACAGATACGCAGTATTTT
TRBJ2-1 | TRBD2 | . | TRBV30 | CAWSEKAGLAGGPAHNEQFF | TGTGCCTGGAGTGAAAAGGCGGGACTAGCGGGAGGGCCAGCACACAATGAGCAGTTCTTC
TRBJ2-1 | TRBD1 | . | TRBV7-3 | CASSMAGQENNEQFF | TGTGCCAGCAGCATGGCGGGACAGGAGAACAATGAGCAGTTCTTC
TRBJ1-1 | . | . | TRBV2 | CASTEPRRGRTEAFF | TGTGCCAGCACCGAACCCCGCAGAGGGCGCACTGAAGCTTTCTTT
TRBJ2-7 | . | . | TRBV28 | CASSLWTGGANGGSYEQYF | TGTGCCAGCAGTTTATGGACGGGGGGCGCGAATGGTGGCTCCTACGAGCAGTACTTC
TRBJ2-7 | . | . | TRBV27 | CASSLADTNEQYF | TGTGCCAGCAGTTTGGCGGATACAAACGAGCAGTACTTC
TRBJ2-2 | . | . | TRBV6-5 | CASRVGTNTGELFF | TGTGCCAGTCGGGTTGGGACTAACACCGGGGAGCTGTTTTTT